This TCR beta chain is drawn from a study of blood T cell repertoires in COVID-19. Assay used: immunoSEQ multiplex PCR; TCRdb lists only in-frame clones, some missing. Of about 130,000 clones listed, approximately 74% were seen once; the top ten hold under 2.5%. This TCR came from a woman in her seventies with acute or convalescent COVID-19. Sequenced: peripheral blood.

The CDR3 protein is CASSRMTGPYSNQPQHF. DNA for the CDR3: TGTGCCAGCAGTCGTATGACAGGCCCCTATAGCAATCAGCCCCAGCATTTT. This chain uses TRBV6-6 with TRBJ1-5; weak D call: TRBD1 (6 bases). Germline loops: CDR1 MNHNY, CDR2 SVGAGI (reference sequence). Trimming took off 5 bases at V and 0 bases at J, with 17 bases between the two ends. The CDR3 consists of 17 residues.